Shown below are 30 T cell receptor beta chains from a single sample sequenced in a study of T cell responses to AZD1222 COVID-19 vaccine. Sequenced by immunoSEQ multiplex PCR; TCRdb stores in-frame clones only, minus some. Counted here are 150,000 to 200,000 clones, about 92% occurring once; the ten biggest clones make up 1% to 1.5%. This sample comprised peripheral blood, obtained on day 0 of AZD1222 vaccination. The receptors derive from an adult in good health.

The V and J genes are TRBV24-1 and TRBJ2-2, with 8 bases lining up with TRBD2. Germline trimming cut 9 bases from V and 7 bases from J; bases unmatched to any gene: 6. The CDR3 is made up of 13 amino acids. CDR1 KGHDR and CDR2 SFDVKD come from the germline V gene. The CDR3 region is CATRAGGIGELFF. DNA for the CDR3: TGTGCCACCCGGGCGGGGGGCATCGGGGAGCTGTTTTTT.

V gene TRBV18 combines with J gene TRBJ1-5, with 8 positions matching TRBD1. Germline-derived CDR1 and CDR2 are KGHSH and LQKENI. Trimming at V came to 1 base and at J to 3 bases, leaving 2 bases not matched to a gene. The CDR3 extends over 15 amino acids. CDR3 nucleotides: TGTGCCAGCTCACCACGGACAGGGACCAATCAGCCCCAGCATTTT. The encoded protein is CASSPRTGTNQPQHF.

The chain carries TRBV5-1 and TRBJ1-1; 7 nucleotides line up with TRBD1. This CDR3 spans 14 amino acids. CDR1 is SGHRS, CDR2 YFSETQ, per germline. Germline trimming cut 5 bases from V and 1 base from J; bases unmatched to any gene: 5. The CDR3 loop is CASSRQGSNTEAFF. In DNA form, the CDR3 reads TGCGCCAGCAGTCGACAGGGCTCGAACACTGAAGCTTTCTTT.

The rearrangement links TRBV28 to TRBJ1-3; possibly TRBD1 for D (6 bases). V gave up 8 bases and J gave up 7 bases, with 18 bases separating them. The CDR3 loop spans 14 amino acids. The germline CDR1 and CDR2 sequences are MDHEN and SYDVKM. The CDR3 sequence is CASCLSGQGNTIYF. The CDR3 DNA reads TGTGCCAGCTGCCTCTCCGGGCAGGGGAACACCATATATTTT.

The CDR3 spells CASSSGGAYEQYF. CDR3 coding DNA: TGTGCCAGTAGTAGCGGGGGGGCCTACGAGCAGTACTTC. V gene TRBV19 combines with J gene TRBJ2-7, with 9 bases fitting TRBD2. V lost 4 bases to trimming and J lost 2 bases; unmatched junction nucleotides: 0. The CDR3 spans 13 residues. CDR1 and CDR2 (germline): LNHDA, SQIVND (reference sequence).

This chain connects TRBV24-1 to TRBJ2-3, with no clear D. This CDR3 region has 13 residues. The V end lost 9 bases, the J end lost 1 base, and 10 bases lay between the germline ends. CDR1 is KGHDR, CDR2 SFDVKD, per germline. CDR3 bases: TGTGCCACCCCCAAGTCGGGCACAGATACGCAGTATTTT. Protein: CATPKSGTDTQYF.

V and J are TRBV11-2 and TRBJ1-4; perhaps TRBD1 as D (6 bases). Germline loops: CDR1 SGHAT, CDR2 FQNNGV. The V end was cut by 3 bases, the J end by 0 bases, with 8 bases between. CDR3 size: 15 residues. CDR3 in DNA: TGTGCCAGCAGCTTGTGGACAGCAACTAATGAAAAACTGTTTTTT. Protein: CASSLWTATNEKLFF.

The rearrangement uses TRBV27 and TRBJ1-5; 7 bases line up with TRBD1. The germline CDR1 and CDR2 sequences are MNHEY and SMNVEV (reference sequence). The J segment lost 4 bases and the V segment lost 5 bases, leaving 2 bases of the junction unmatched. The CDR3 contains 13 residues. The CDR3 DNA sequence: TGTGCCAGCAGTGTACAGGGGAATCAGCCCCAGCATTTT. Translation gives CASSVQGNQPQHF.

CDR3 sequence (DNA): TGTGCCAGCAGCTTACGAGAATACACAGATACGCAGTATTTT. This encodes CASSLREYTDTQYF. The genes are TRBV7-9 and TRBJ2-3; D not certain. The CDR3 extends over 14 amino acids. Trimming took off 2 bases at V and 2 bases at J, with 8 bases between the two ends. The V gene's germline CDR1 is SEHNR and CDR2 FQNEAQ (reference sequence).

As concerns this clone: The junction departs from the called germline gene at one end, perhaps through a read error. The chain uses TRBV6-1 and TRBJ1-5; 10 bases line up with TRBD1. CDR1 and CDR2 from the germline V gene are MNHNS and SASEGT. The CDR3 spans 13 residues. CDR3 region: CASGDRGRQPQHF. CDR3 DNA: TGTGCCAGCGGTGACAGGGGGCGTCAGCCCCAGCATTTT.

The chain combines TRBV18 with TRBJ2-2; 9 positions agree with TRBD2. The length of the CDR3 is 17 residues. V shed 6 bases and J 0 bases; nucleotides not matched to a gene: 8. Per the germline V gene, CDR1 is KGHSH and CDR2 is LQKENI. CDR3 loop: CASSRTSVSANTGELFF. CDR3 coding DNA: TGTGCCAGCTCCCGGACTAGCGTCTCTGCGAACACCGGGGAGCTGTTTTTT.

The chain couples TRBV2 to TRBJ1-4; D may be TRBD1 (5 bases). Germline CDR1 is SNHLY and CDR2 is FYNNEI. The CDR3 covers 15 residues. V was cut by 5 bases and J by 2 bases, with 12 bases left in between. CDR3 sequence reads: CASSRDPGTNEKLFF. CDR3 DNA: TGTGCCAGCAGTCGCGACCCAGGGACTAATGAAAAACTGTTTTTT. The full variable domain, rest sourced from reference TRBV2 and TRBJ1-4, is EPEVTQTPSHQVTQMGQEVILRCVPISNHLYFYWYRQILGQKVEFLVSFYNNEISEKSEIFDDQFSVERPDGSNFTLKIRSTKLEDSAMYFCASSRDPGTNEKLFFGSGTQLSVL.

The CDR3 here is CASSLKGQGAYNEQFF. CDR3 bases: TGTGCCAGCAGCTTAAAGGGACAGGGAGCCTACAATGAGCAGTTCTTC. This sequence joins TRBV7-3 and TRBJ2-1; 9 bases agree with TRBD1. The CDR3 is 16 amino acids. The germline CDR1 and CDR2 sequences are SGHTA and FQGTGA. Trimming took 1 base from V and 2 from J; bases not matched to a gene: 3.

The V call is TRBV3-1 (or the pseudogene TRBV3-2), the J call TRBJ2-7; 10 bases are a match to TRBD2. J gave up 5 bases and V 1 base, and 17 bases lay outside the gene matches. This CDR3 is 19 amino acids long. Looked up from germline, CDR1 is LGHDT and CDR2 is YNNKEL (reference sequence). This chain's CDR3 is CASSQVLLGGLAGAHEQYF. For the CDR3, the DNA is TGTGCCAGCAGCCAAGTCCTGCTGGGTGGGCTAGCGGGGGCGCACGAGCAGTACTTC.

CDR3 in amino acids: CASGSVVRGNSYEQYF. The CDR3, as DNA: TGTGCTAGTGGTTCTGTTGTTCGGGGAAACTCCTACGAGCAGTACTTC. The chain links TRBV12-5 to TRBJ2-7; D might be TRBD2 (5 bases). Looked up from germline, CDR1 is LGHNT and CDR2 is FRNRAP. The germline V and J ends were trimmed by 4 bases and 0 bases, with 16 bases remaining between them. The CDR3 is 16 residues long.

V is TRBV11-2 and J is TRBJ2-1, with TRBD2 matching over 8 bases. V was clipped by 2 bases and J by 10 bases; unmatched bases: 1. Germline V gene lookup returns CDR1 SGHAT and CDR2 FQNNGV. The CDR3 loop spans 12 amino acids. DNA of the CDR3: TGTGCCAGCAGCTTACTAGCGGGCGAGCAGTTCTTC. This encodes CASSLLAGEQFF.

The V and J genes are TRBV7-9 and TRBJ1-4; no reliable D call. The CDR3 consists of 15 residues. In germline, CDR1 is SEHNR, CDR2 FQNEAQ (reference sequence). V gave up 5 bases and J gave up 3 bases, with 13 bases separating them. The CDR3 DNA is TGTGCCAGCAGCCCCAGTTATCGGCCTAATGAAAAACTGTTTTTT. As protein: CASSPSYRPNEKLFF. Complete variable domain (other parts from reference TRBV7-9 and TRBJ1-4): DTGVSQNPRHKITKRGQNVTFRCDPISEHNRLYWYRQTLGQGPEFLTYFQNEAQLEKSRLLSDRFSAERPKGSFSTLEIQRTEQGDSAMYLCASSPSYRPNEKLFFGSGTQLSVL.

For the CDR3, the DNA is TGTGCCAGTTCGGTAGGGACAGGTGGCTACACCTTC. It codes for CASSVGTGGYTF. The chain employs TRBV27 and TRBJ1-2, with 8 bases aligning to TRBD1. The CDR3 extends over 12 amino acids. Germline V lookup: CDR1 MNHEY, CDR2 SMNVEV (reference sequence). With V trimmed by 9 bases and J by 7 bases, 7 bases remained unmatched.

The sample holds one count of this clone. This chain connects TRBV18 to TRBJ1-6; D might be TRBD1 (6 bases). There are 15 residues in the CDR3. Trimming cost V 1 base and J 5 bases, with 9 bases left between them. Per germline, CDR1 KGHSH and CDR2 LQKENI. The CDR3 protein is CASSPLGADNSPLHF. DNA for the CDR3: TGTGCCAGCTCACCACTGGGGGCAGATAATTCACCCCTCCACTTT.

A single count supports this clone. The chain combines TRBV2 with TRBJ1-5; 8 bases are a match to TRBD1. Germline V gene lookup returns CDR1 SNHLY and CDR2 FYNNEI. CDR3 length: 14 amino acids. Trimming removed 0 bases from V and 5 bases from J; junction bases left unmatched: 0. The CDR3 sequence: CASSEARGHQPQHF. The CDR3 nucleotides are TGTGCCAGCAGTGAAGCCAGGGGGCATCAGCCCCAGCATTTT.

The rearrangement joins TRBV25-1 to TRBJ1-4, with D unclear. Germline values: CDR1 MGHDK, CDR2 SYGVNS. V lost 4 bases and J 2 bases, leaving 8 bases between the germline ends. This CDR3 spans 14 amino acids. The CDR3 reads CASSARRTNEKLFF. For the CDR3, the DNA is TGTGCCAGCAGTGCACGCCGGACTAATGAAAAACTGTTTTTT.

This clone has a single count. The V gene is TRBV20-1, the J gene TRBJ1-2; D is ambiguous. The CDR3 covers 11 residues. Trimming removed 3 bases from V and 6 bases from J, with 8 bases in between. Germline V gene lookup returns CDR1 DFQATT and CDR2 SNEGSKA (reference sequence). CDR3 residues: CSASLTDGYTF. CDR3 DNA: TGCAGTGCTAGCTTGACCGATGGCTACACCTTC.

This chain connects TRBV15 to TRBJ1-3; D perhaps matches TRBD1 (6 bases). V lost 1 base and J 4 bases, leaving 11 bases between the germline ends. This CDR3 has 15 amino acids. Germline CDR1 is LNHNV and CDR2 is YYDKDF (reference sequence). The CDR3 DNA reads as TGTGCCACCAGCAGAGTTGGACAGCCGGGAAACACCATATATTTT. Amino acids: CATSRVGQPGNTIYF.

The chain is built from TRBV6-2 or TRBV6-3 and TRBJ1-5, with 12 bases lining up with TRBD1. Looked up from germline, CDR1 is MNHEY and CDR2 is SVGEGT. J gave up 5 bases and V 2 bases, and 7 bases lay outside the gene matches. This CDR3 region has 17 residues. This chain's CDR3 is CASSYPGTGGAYQPQHF. The DNA for the CDR3 is TGTGCCAGCAGTTACCCAGGGACAGGGGGCGCGTATCAGCCCCAGCATTTT.

CDR3 in amino acids: CASSQEYGSGYTF. DNA for the CDR3: TGTGCCAGCAGCCAAGAGTACGGAAGTGGCTACACCTTC. The chain uses TRBV3-1 (or the pseudogene TRBV3-2) and TRBJ1-2; the D is unclear. The CDR3 consists of 13 residues. The V end lost 0 bases, the J end lost 7 bases, and 9 bases lay between the germline ends. CDR1 and CDR2 from the germline V gene are LGHDT and YNNKEL (reference sequence).

This sequence joins TRBV24-1 and TRBJ2-1; a possible D gene is TRBD1 (5 bases). The CDR3 has 17 residues. Germline V gene lookup returns CDR1 KGHDR and CDR2 SFDVKD. Between the trimmed V and J ends, which lost 4 bases and 1 base, there was a span of 16 bases. CDR3 bases: TGTGCCACCAGTGACCAAAGGGCAAGGGGTTCCTACAATGAGCAGTTCTTC. This sequence encodes CATSDQRARGSYNEQFF.

This chain connects TRBV18 to TRBJ1-3; D is perhaps TRBD1 (6 bases). V was shortened by 3 bases and J by 2 bases, with 11 bases between the two germline ends. Germline-derived CDR1 and CDR2 are KGHSH and LQKENI. This CDR3 contains 15 residues. The CDR3 DNA reads TGTGCCAGCTCACCCGGACAGACAACTGGAAACACCATATATTTT. Translating gives CASSPGQTTGNTIYF. Looking up the rest from reference TRBV18 and TRBJ1-3 gives the full variable domain: NAGVMQNPRHLVRRRGQEARLRCSPMKGHSHVYWYRQLPEEGLKFMVYLQKENIIDESGMPKERFSAEFPKEGPSILRIQQVVRGDSAAYFCASSPGQTTGNTIYFGEGSWLTVV.

The chain couples TRBV9 to TRBJ2-1; D is possibly TRBD1 (6 bases). The V end was cut by 3 bases, the J end by 2 bases, with 15 bases between. This CDR3 region has 16 residues. From germline, CDR1 is SGDLS and CDR2 YYNGEE. CDR3 sequence (DNA): TGTGCCAGCAGCGGGAACAGGGTCAACCCCTACAATGAGCAGTTCTTC. Its protein product is CASSGNRVNPYNEQFF.

This clone appeared a single time. Different DNA sequences within this sample yield the same CDR3. This chain connects TRBV19 to TRBJ1-5; D not resolved. Germline assignment: CDR1 LNHDA and CDR2 SQIVND (reference sequence). Trimming removed 5 bases at V and 0 bases at J, with 8 bases between. The CDR3 is 14 amino acids. In nucleotides, the CDR3 is TGTGCCAGTAGTTCTCAGAATAGCAATCAGCCCCAGCATTTT. The encoded protein is CASSSQNSNQPQHF.

This chain connects TRBV5-4 to TRBJ1-1; D remains unclear. CDR3 length: 14 residues. V lost 2 bases, J lost 0 bases, and 8 bases lay in between. CDR1 and CDR2 from the germline V gene are SGHNT and YYREEE (reference sequence). The CDR3 reads CASSLGGMNTEAFF. The CDR3 nucleotides are TGTGCCAGCAGCTTAGGCGGCATGAACACTGAAGCTTTCTTT.